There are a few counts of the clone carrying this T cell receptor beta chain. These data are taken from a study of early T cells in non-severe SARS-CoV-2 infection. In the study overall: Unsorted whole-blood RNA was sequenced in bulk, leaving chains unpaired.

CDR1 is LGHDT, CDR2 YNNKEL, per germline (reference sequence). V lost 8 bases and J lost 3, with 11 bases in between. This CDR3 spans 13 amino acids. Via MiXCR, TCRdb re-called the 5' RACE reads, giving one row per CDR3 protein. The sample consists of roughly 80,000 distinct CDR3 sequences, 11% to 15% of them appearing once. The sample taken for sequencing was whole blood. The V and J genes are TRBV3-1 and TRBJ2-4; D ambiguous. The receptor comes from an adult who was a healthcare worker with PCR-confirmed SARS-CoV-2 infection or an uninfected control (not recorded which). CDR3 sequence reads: CASSPTNKNIQYF. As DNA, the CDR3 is TGTGCCAGCTCCCCTACCAACAAAAACATTCAGTACTTC.